This T cell receptor (beta chain) was captured in a study of blood T cell repertoires in COVID-19. Data came from immunoSEQ multiplex PCR; TCRdb stores just in-frame clones and leaves some out. Found here are 75,000 to 80,000 clones, around nine tenths of them singletons; the top ten hold over 15%. This CDR3 spans 15 amino acids. CDR1 is SNHLY and CDR2 is FYNNEI in the germline V gene. Deletions cut 4 bases from V and 4 bases from J, with 13 bases between. This chain uses TRBV2 with TRBJ1-4; D gene ambiguous. The sample taken for sequencing was peripheral blood. The sequence was obtained from a human donor in a cohort sampled during active COVID-19. The CDR3 region has the DNA TGTGCCAGCAGTGTCCGTCCGGGGTATAATGAAAAACTGTTTTTT. Protein: CASSVRPGYNEKLFF.